Presented here are 6 T cell receptor beta chains from one specimen sequenced in a study of blood T cell repertoires in COVID-19. The repertoire was sequenced with immunoSEQ multiplex PCR; TCRdb's copy has only in-frame clones and lacks some. This table holds around 300,000 clones, about nine tenths found once. The sample was peripheral blood. These receptors were taken from a man in his late teens or twenties with active or convalescent COVID-19.

The chain is built from TRBV3-1 (or the pseudogene TRBV3-2) and TRBJ1-2; D possibly corresponds to TRBD1 (5 bases). Germline V gene lookup returns CDR1 LGHDT and CDR2 YNNKEL (reference sequence). This CDR3 has 16 amino acids. The germline V and J ends were trimmed by 0 bases and 3 bases, with 14 bases remaining between them. CDR3 loop: CASSQEGQGFDYGYTF. The DNA of the CDR3 is TGTGCCAGCAGCCAAGAAGGTCAGGGTTTTGACTATGGCTACACCTTC.

The chain has TRBV25-1 and TRBJ2-5; TRBD2 agrees at 7 bases. The CDR3 is 14 residues long. The junction had 6 bases not matched to a gene; V was cut back by 3 bases and J by 5 bases. Germline CDR1 and CDR2: MGHDK and SYGVNS. The CDR3 loop is CASSDPSGVETQYF. The DNA of the CDR3 is TGTGCCAGCAGTGATCCTAGCGGTGTTGAGACCCAGTACTTC.

This sequence joins TRBV11-2 and TRBJ2-7; perhaps TRBD1 as D (6 bases). Between the trimmed V and J ends, which lost 0 bases and 6 bases, there was a span of 9 bases. CDR3 length: 13 residues. Germline V lookup: CDR1 SGHAT, CDR2 FQNNGV. CDR3 in amino acids: CASSLDRTVEQYF. The CDR3 nucleotides read TGTGCCAGCAGCTTAGACCGGACAGTCGAGCAGTACTTC.

This clone came up a few times. The chain uses TRBV28 and TRBJ1-6; D perhaps matches TRBD1 (5 bases). Per germline, CDR1 MDHEN and CDR2 SYDVKM. The V end was cut by 2 bases, the J end by 5 bases, with 10 bases between. The CDR3 is 15 amino acids. The CDR3 loop is CASSLQGPDNSPLHF. The CDR3 DNA reads TGTGCCAGCAGTTTACAGGGCCCCGATAATTCACCCCTCCACTTT. Full variable domain (remainder filled in from reference TRBV28 and TRBJ1-6): DVKVTQSSRYLVKRTGEKVFLECVQDMDHENMFWYRQDPGLGLRLIYFSYDVKMKEKGDIPEGYSVSREKKERFSLILESASTNQTSMYLCASSLQGPDNSPLHFGNGTRLTVT.

The rearrangement joins TRBV12-3 or TRBV12-4 to TRBJ2-2, with D uncertain. Between the trimmed V and J ends, which lost 7 bases and 7 bases, there was a span of 13 bases. This CDR3 is built from 13 residues. Here the CDR3 reads CASNSPSGGELFF. CDR3 DNA: TGTGCCAGCAATTCTCCGTCGGGCGGGGAGCTGTTTTTT.

The chain carries TRBV6-5 and TRBJ1-4, with 11 nucleotides matching TRBD1. The CDR3 extends over 16 amino acids. CDR1 and CDR2 from the germline V gene are MNHEY and SVGAGI. V gave up 4 bases and J gave up 1 base; unmatched junction bases: 2. CDR3 DNA sequence: TGTGCCAGCAGTTCTGGGACAGGGGGAACTAATGAAAAACTGTTTTTT. This gives the protein CASSSGTGGTNEKLFF.